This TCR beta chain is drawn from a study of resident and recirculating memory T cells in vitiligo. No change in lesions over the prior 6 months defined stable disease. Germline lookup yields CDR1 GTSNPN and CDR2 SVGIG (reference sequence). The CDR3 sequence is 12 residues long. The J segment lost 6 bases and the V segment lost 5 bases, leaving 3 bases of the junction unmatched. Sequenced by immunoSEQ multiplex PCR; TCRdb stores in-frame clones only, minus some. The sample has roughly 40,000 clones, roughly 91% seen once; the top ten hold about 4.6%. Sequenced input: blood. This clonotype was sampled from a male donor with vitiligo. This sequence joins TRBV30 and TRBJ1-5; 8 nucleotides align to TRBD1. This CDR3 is CAWDRGTQPQHF. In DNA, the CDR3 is TGTGCCTGGGACAGGGGCACTCAGCCCCAGCATTTT.